The clone carrying this TCR beta chain was counted at least ten times. Germline V gene data show CDR1 as MDHEN and CDR2 as SYDVKM. The CDR3 loop spans 14 amino acids. Trimming at V came to 7 bases and at J to 4 bases, leaving 8 bases not matched to a gene. Specified time point: persistent/refractory GD, antithyroid drugs over 5 years with positive TRAb. Scientists built the TCR library using RNA that was extracted from PBMCs. Arm-PCR of CDR3 regions and iRepertoire HTBI primers were the basis on which TCR beta libraries were built. TCRdb reprocessed the multiplex PCR reads via MiXCR and lists one record per CDR3 protein. The sample includes roughly 500,000 distinct CDR3 sequences, approximately 23% of them seen just once. This sample was taken from a study of regulatory T cells in long-lasting Graves disease. Study at large: Over 5 years on antithyroid drugs plus positive TSH receptor antibodies marked Graves' disease as persistent.

The chain links TRBV28 to TRBJ1-2; 8 bases match TRBD1. The receptor was derived from a female donor with Graves disease. The sequences come from peripheral blood mononuclear cells (PBMCs), collected when the disease was refractory, from a patient treated with antithyroid drugs. In nucleotides, the CDR3 is TGTGCCAGCACTTCGGGACAGGTTCCCTATGGCTACACCTTC. This sequence encodes CASTSGQVPYGYTF.